The next 26 T cell receptor beta chains were all read from a single sample in a study of blood T cell repertoires in COVID-19. The repertoire was sequenced with immunoSEQ multiplex PCR; TCRdb's copy has only in-frame clones and lacks some. The table lists roughly 78,000 clones, approximately 82% of them singletons. The sequencing input was peripheral blood. All receptors come from a woman of 80 years or more with acute or convalescent COVID-19.

The chain couples TRBV19 to TRBJ2-7; the match to TRBD1 covers 9 bases. CDR3 size: 13 residues. The J segment lost 3 bases and the V segment lost 6 bases, leaving 3 bases of the junction unmatched. The germline V gene has CDR1 LNHDA and CDR2 SQIVND (reference sequence). CDR3 DNA: TGTGCCAGTAGCCAGGACAGGGGCTACGAGCAGTACTTC. It yields the protein CASSQDRGYEQYF.

The chain couples TRBV30 to TRBJ1-1, with 8 nucleotides matching TRBD1. CDR1 is GTSNPN and CDR2 is SVGIG in the germline V gene (reference sequence). V lost 0 bases, J lost 1 base, and 1 base stayed unmatched. There are 14 residues in the CDR3. The CDR3 nucleotides are TGTGCCTGGAGTGTAGACAGGGGGAACACTGAAGCTTTCTTT. Translation gives CAWSVDRGNTEAFF.

Here the CDR3 reads CASSSRDREAFF. The DNA of the CDR3 is TGTGCCAGCAGCTCCCGGGACAGGGAAGCTTTCTTT. J is TRBJ1-1 and V is TRBV5-4; 8 bases match TRBD1. V gave up 3 bases and J gave up 8 bases; unmatched junction bases: 3. Germline loops: CDR1 SGHNT, CDR2 YYREEE (reference sequence). The CDR3 sequence is 12 residues long.

The V call is TRBV29-1, the J call TRBJ2-1, with 9 bases that match TRBD2. Trimming at V came to 6 bases and at J to 6 bases, leaving 18 bases not matched to a gene. CDR1 SQVTM and CDR2 ANQGSEA come from the germline V gene. The CDR3 spans 17 residues. The CDR3 loop is CSVGRLAAREAFNEQFF. The CDR3 DNA is TGCAGCGTCGGGCGACTAGCGGCCCGAGAGGCCTTCAATGAGCAGTTCTTC.

A few counts support this clone. This chain joins TRBV18 and TRBJ1-1; 8 bases agree with TRBD1. The CDR3 length is 15 residues. The germline CDR1 and CDR2 sequences are KGHSH and LQKENI. The ends lost 4 bases at V and 5 bases at J; junction bases unmatched: 9. The CDR3 sequence is CASSLGITGGTEAFF. The CDR3 DNA reads TGTGCCAGCTCACTGGGAATTACAGGGGGGACTGAAGCTTTCTTT.

This chain joins TRBV27 and TRBJ2-1, with TRBD1 matching 7 bases. The CDR3 covers 14 residues. The germline V gene has CDR1 MNHEY and CDR2 SMNVEV (reference sequence). After removal of 2 bases from V and 7 bases from J, the junction contained 5 bases not matched to a gene. This CDR3 reads CASSLLTGENEQFF. The CDR3 coding sequence is TGTGCCAGCAGTTTACTCACAGGGGAGAATGAGCAGTTCTTC.

The V and J genes are TRBV2 and TRBJ2-7, with a possible D match to TRBD2 (6 bases). The germline CDR1 and CDR2 sequences are SNHLY and FYNNEI. The CDR3 runs 13 residues. Trimming took off 8 bases at V and 7 bases at J, with 18 bases between the two ends. In nucleotides, the CDR3 is TGTGCCAGCCAAGACGGGGGTTTAAGAGAGCAGTACTTC. It codes for CASQDGGLREQYF.

This clone came up once. V is TRBV19 and J is TRBJ2-6; a weak D match, TRBD1 (5 bases). V lost 5 bases and J lost 1, with 9 bases in between. The V gene's germline CDR1 is LNHDA and CDR2 SQIVND (reference sequence). The CDR3 contains 15 residues. The CDR3 loop is CASSRQPSGANVLTF. For the CDR3, the DNA is TGTGCCAGTAGTCGACAGCCATCTGGGGCCAACGTCCTGACTTTC.

The chain has TRBV29-1 and TRBJ2-1; 10 bases are shared with TRBD1. This CDR3 is 14 amino acids long. CDR1 is SQVTM, CDR2 ANQGSEA, per germline. In DNA, the CDR3 is TGCAGTGGAAACAGGGGACAGGGGTTCGGTGAGCAGTTCTTC. It codes for CSGNRGQGFGEQFF.

The chain recombines TRBV5-1 with TRBJ2-5; the match to TRBD2 covers 13 bases. V shed 7 bases, J shed 6 bases, and the junction held 12 bases outside the gene matches. The germline gives CDR1 SGHRS, CDR2 YFSETQ. This CDR3 spans 16 amino acids. The CDR3 is CASRPPGLAGEKTQYF. The CDR3 coding sequence is TGCGCCAGCCGCCCTCCCGGACTAGCGGGAGAAAAGACCCAGTACTTC.

The chain recombines TRBV28 with TRBJ1-1; D call uncertain. There are 12 residues in the CDR3. Trimming took off 5 bases at V and 11 bases at J, with 15 bases between the two ends. Germline-derived CDR1 and CDR2 are MDHEN and SYDVKM. The CDR3 protein is CASSLQNYKAFF. The CDR3, as DNA: TGTGCCAGCAGTCTCCAAAATTACAAGGCTTTCTTT.

This clone showed up just a few times. V is TRBV3-1 (or the pseudogene TRBV3-2) and J is TRBJ2-7, with 10 bases aligning to TRBD2. J lost 2 bases, V lost 3 bases, and 1 base had no gene match. Germline V gene sequence: CDR1 LGHDT, CDR2 YNNKEL (reference sequence). The CDR3 has 14 residues. CDR3 DNA: TGTGCCAGCAGCCAGCTAGCGGGGGCCTACGAGCAGTACTTC. This codes for CASSQLAGAYEQYF.

A few counts support this clone. The chain couples TRBV19 to TRBJ1-3; D remains unclear. The CDR3 has 19 residues. Germline V CDR1 and CDR2: LNHDA, SQIVND (reference sequence). Trimming took 4 bases from V and 0 from J, leaving 22 bases between them. The CDR3 DNA sequence: TGTGCCAGTAGTAGAAAACCCGGACGAACTAGTTTCTCTGGAAACACCATATATTTT. It yields the protein CASSRKPGRTSFSGNTIYF.

The chain links TRBV6-5 to TRBJ1-6; D perhaps matches TRBD1 (5 bases). Germline CDR1 and CDR2: MNHEY and SVGAGI. This CDR3 comprises 14 residues. Trimming stripped 8 bases from V and 7 bases from J, with 15 bases between. In DNA, the CDR3 is TGTGCCAGCGGGGCCCAAACGGTCAATTCACCCCTCCACTTT. This sequence encodes CASGAQTVNSPLHF.

This clone appeared a few times. V is TRBV10-3 and J is TRBJ1-1, with 8 bases that match TRBD1. The junction had 8 bases not matched to a gene; V was cut back by 6 bases and J by 8 bases. There are 13 residues in the CDR3. Per the germline V gene, CDR1 is ENHRY and CDR2 is SYGVKD. CDR3 DNA sequence: TGTGCCATCAGGGACGGACAGGGTACGGAAGCTTTCTTT. Translated, it gives CAIRDGQGTEAFF.

The V call is TRBV19, the J call TRBJ1-1; D uncertain. This CDR3 comprises 15 residues. V was shortened by 6 bases and J by 0 bases, with 14 bases between the two germline ends. Looked up from germline, CDR1 is LNHDA and CDR2 is SQIVND (reference sequence). The CDR3 region has the DNA TGTGCCAGTAGCCCAACGGGGTCAATGAACACTGAAGCTTTCTTT. Translation: CASSPTGSMNTEAFF.

The chain uses TRBV2 and TRBJ2-1; TRBD2 agrees at 8 bases. The CDR3 spans 16 residues. Germline V CDR1 and CDR2: SNHLY, FYNNEI. V was pared by 6 bases and J by 0 bases, with 7 bases of the junction left unmatched. CDR3 region: CASSGGTSFSYNEQFF. CDR3 nucleotide sequence: TGTGCCAGCAGCGGGGGGACTAGTTTCTCCTACAATGAGCAGTTCTTC. Looking up the rest from reference TRBV2 and TRBJ2-1 gives the full variable domain: EPEVTQTPSHQVTQMGQEVILRCVPISNHLYFYWYRQILGQKVEFLVSFYNNEISEKSEIFDDQFSVERPDGSNFTLKIRSTKLEDSAMYFCASSGGTSFSYNEQFFGPGTRLTVL.

With regard to this clone: One end of the junction fails to match germline, which may point to a read error. The chain couples TRBV27 to TRBJ2-7; 8 bases are shared with TRBD1. This CDR3 region has 14 residues. Germline CDR1 MNHEY, CDR2 SMNVEV (reference sequence). Here the CDR3 reads CASSLSGGSGEQYF. CDR3 in DNA: TGTGCCAGCAGTCTATCAGGGGGCTCAGGCGAGCAGTACTTC.

The genes are TRBV19 and TRBJ2-2, with 8 bases lining up with TRBD2. With 6 bases clipped from V and 6 bases from J, the junction kept 12 bases outside the gene matches. Looked up from germline, CDR1 is LNHDA and CDR2 is SQIVND (reference sequence). This CDR3 is built from 16 residues. The CDR3 region is CASRVNGGAYPGELFF. The DNA of the CDR3 is TGTGCCAGTAGGGTTAACGGGGGGGCTTACCCCGGGGAGCTGTTTTTT.

This clone was counted between two and nine times. CDR3 amino acids: CASSEADRTAANYGYTF. The CDR3, as DNA: TGTGCCAGCAGTGAAGCGGACAGGACAGCAGCAAACTATGGCTACACCTTC. V usage is TRBV2 and J usage is TRBJ1-2; TRBD1 matches 7 bases. Germline V CDR1 and CDR2: SNHLY, FYNNEI. V was pared by 0 bases and J by 2 bases, with 9 bases of the junction left unmatched. The CDR3 sequence is 17 residues long.

The rearrangement joins TRBV28 to TRBJ1-1; no clear D gene. The CDR3 sequence is 14 residues long. CDR1 is MDHEN, CDR2 SYDVKM, per germline. V lost 4 bases to trimming and J lost 4 bases, with 13 bases between them. CDR3 sequence (DNA): TGTGCCAGCAGTTATTCATCGAGGATCACTGAAGCTTTCTTT. It encodes CASSYSSRITEAFF. The entire variable domain, with the rest obtained from reference TRBV28 and TRBJ1-1, is as follows: DVKVTQSSRYLVKRTGEKVFLECVQDMDHENMFWYRQDPGLGLRLIYFSYDVKMKEKGDIPEGYSVSREKKERFSLILESASTNQTSMYLCASSYSSRITEAFFGQGTRLTVV.

The chain uses TRBV6-5 and TRBJ1-2; D might be TRBD1 (6 bases). Germline V gene sequence: CDR1 MNHEY, CDR2 SVGAGI. The V gene lost 6 bases and the J gene lost 5 bases, with 19 bases spanning the gap. This CDR3 is 15 amino acids long. CDR3 in amino acids: CASSQTDSGAYGYTF. The DNA for the CDR3 is TGTGCCAGCAGCCAGACGGACAGCGGTGCGTATGGCTACACCTTC.

This clone was recorded only once. The chain is built from TRBV13 and TRBJ2-1, with D possibly TRBD2 on 5 matching bases. The CDR3 contains 15 residues. Germline V gene data show CDR1 as PRHDT and CDR2 as FYEKMQ (reference sequence). The V and J ends lost 8 bases and 1 base respectively, with 15 bases between them. This CDR3 is CASVEFSGSYNEQFF. For the CDR3, the DNA is TGTGCCAGCGTCGAATTCAGCGGATCCTACAATGAGCAGTTCTTC.

This chain uses TRBV6-5 with TRBJ1-5; possibly TRBD1 for D (5 bases). Germline values: CDR1 MNHEY, CDR2 SVGAGI. The CDR3 is 12 residues long. V was trimmed by 1 base and J by 11 bases, leaving 9 bases between them. The CDR3 spells CASSYWGGAQHF. The DNA of the CDR3 is TGTGCCAGCAGTTACTGGGGGGGGGCCCAGCATTTT.

This chain uses TRBV3-1 (or the pseudogene TRBV3-2) with TRBJ2-5; 8 bases are shared with TRBD1. The CDR3 runs to 15 residues. Germline trimming cut 4 bases from V and 1 base from J; bases unmatched to any gene: 5. Germline V lookup: CDR1 LGHDT, CDR2 YNNKEL (reference sequence). The CDR3 protein is CASSRAGTGQETQYF. In DNA, the CDR3 is TGTGCCAGCAGCCGGGCAGGGACAGGCCAAGAGACCCAGTACTTC.

This clone was recorded once. The chain links TRBV5-1 to TRBJ2-5; possibly TRBD1 for D (6 bases). V gave up 3 bases and J gave up 2 bases, with 17 bases separating them. This CDR3 region has 16 residues. Germline V gives CDR1 SGHRS, CDR2 YFSETQ. Here the CDR3 DNA reads TGCGCCAGCAGCTCCTTGCCGACAGGATATCAAGAGACCCAGTACTTC. Translated: CASSSLPTGYQETQYF.